This is a list of T cell receptor beta chains from one sample in a study of cytomegalovirus exposure and HLA in healthy donors. Only in-frame clones appear in the TCRdb table, and some are missing; sequencing was by immunoSEQ multiplex PCR. The sample has about 140,000 clones, 79% seen once. The specimen sequenced was PBMCs. These receptors were taken from a man aged 35 to 55 in good health and CMV-seropositive. Both conserved end residues are part of each CDR3. D genes are given only for firm matches. Part of the rows lack a size; the others show once, few, many or a class for expanded clones.

>TRBJ1-3|TRBD1|TRBV5-1|NA
TGCGCCAGCAGCTTCGAAATTGCCGGGACAGGGGCTGGAAACACCATATATTTT
CASSFEIAGTGAGNTIYF
>TRBJ1-2|NA|TRBV27|NA
TGTGCCAGCAGTTTTAGAAGCCTGAGCTATGGCTACACCTTC
CASSFRSLSYGYTF
>TRBJ2-1|NA|TRBV6-1|NA
TGTGCCGGGGATGTGAGCGGAGGGGGGGATGAGCAGTTCTTC
CAGDVSGGGDEQFF
>TRBJ1-5|NA|TRBV2|NA
TGTGCCAGCAGTGGTGGTAGCGGCAATCAGCCCCAGCATTTT
CASSGGSGNQPQHF
>TRBJ2-1|NA|TRBV18|once
TGTGCCAGCTCACCACCGATCCAGTCTCGCTCCTACAATGAGCAGTTCTTC
CASSPPIQSRSYNEQFF
>TRBJ2-3|NA|TRBV28|NA
TGTGCCAGCAGACTTACAGGGACAGATACGCAGTATTTT
CASRLTGTDTQYF
>TRBJ1-6|TRBD1|TRBV6-1|NA
TGTGCCAGCAGTGAACCCAGGGGGCTAGATTCACCCCTCCACTTT
CASSEPRGLDSPLHF
>TRBJ1-3|NA|TRBV28|NA
TGTGCCAGCAGAATAGGACAGAGAACAGTCAAGGTTGGAAACACCATATATTTT
CASRIGQRTVKVGNTIYF
>TRBJ2-2|NA|TRBV11-3|few
TGTGCCAGCAGCTCCTATGACTCTGCGAACACCGGGGAGCTGTTTTTT
CASSSYDSANTGELFF
>TRBJ2-1|TRBD2|TRBV5-6|NA
TGTGCCAGCAGCTGGACTAGCGGGAGTGGACCCTACAATGAGCAGTTCTTC
CASSWTSGSGPYNEQFF
>TRBJ2-7|TRBD1|TRBV7-2|NA
TGTGCCAGCAGCTTAGCGGGACAGGCGCTCCCCCCTTACGAGCAGTACTTC
CASSLAGQALPPYEQYF
>TRBJ1-5|NA|TRBV28|NA
TGTGCCAGCAGTTGGGGAGGGGTGGGCAATCAGCCCCAGCATTTT
CASSWGGVGNQPQHF
>TRBJ2-7|NA|TRBV7-9|NA
TGTGCCAGCAGCTCCCAGGGGACGCGGCAAGAGCAGTACTTC
CASSSQGTRQEQYF
>TRBJ2-2|TRBD1|TRBV5-5|NA
TGTGCCAGCAGCTGGACAGGGAACACCGGGGAGCTGTTTTTT
CASSWTGNTGELFF
>TRBJ2-2|TRBD1|TRBV30|NA
TGTGCCTGGAAGAGGGGGCGCAGGACCGGGGAGCTGTTTTTT
CAWKRGRRTGELFF
>TRBJ1-6|TRBD1|TRBV28|NA
TGTGCCAGCATTCCGACAGGGGGCACAGATTCACCCCTCCACTTT
CASIPTGGTDSPLHF
>TRBJ1-4|NA|TRBV7-9|NA
TGTGCCAGCAGCCCAGAGGTGACTAATGAAAAACTGTTTTTT
CASSPEVTNEKLFF
>TRBJ1-1|NA|TRBV18|NA
TGTGCCAGCTCGGGACAAGCGAACACTGAAGCTTTCTTT
CASSGQANTEAFF
>TRBJ2-1|TRBD2|TRBV25-1|few
TGTGCCAGCGCTTCGGAGGGGACTAGCGACAATGAGCAGTTCTTC
CASASEGTSDNEQFF
>TRBJ1-5|NA|TRBV2|once
TGTGCCAGCAGTGGTAAGTCGGGGTCCAGCAATCAGCCCCAGCATTTT
CASSGKSGSSNQPQHF
>TRBJ2-5|NA|TRBV5-4|NA
TGTGCCAGCAGCCCACGGGTGGACCAAGAGACCCAGTACTTC
CASSPRVDQETQYF
>TRBJ1-3|NA|TRBV7-9|NA
TGTGCCAGCAGCTTAGCCCTCTCTGGAAACACCATATATTTT
CASSLALSGNTIYF
>TRBJ2-3|NA|TRBV5-4|NA
TGTGCCAGCAGCTTGGCGGGAGTAAAAGATACGCAGTATTTT
CASSLAGVKDTQYF
>TRBJ2-3|TRBD1|TRBV19|NA
TGTGCCAGTAGCAAACCGGGACAGGCGGGCACAGATACGCAGTATTTT
CASSKPGQAGTDTQYF
>TRBJ2-5|TRBD2|TRBV6-5|NA
TGTGCCAGCAGTGCGGGAGCCGAAGAGACCCAGTACTTC
CASSAGAEETQYF
>TRBJ2-5|TRBD2|TRBV6-6|NA
TGTGCCAGCACCAACGAGGGGAGGGCGCAGTACTTC
CASTNEGRAQYF
>TRBJ2-2|TRBD2|TRBV30|once
TGTGCCTGGGGCCCCTTACTAGCGGGAGCGAACACCGGGGAGCTGTTTTTT
CAWGPLLAGANTGELFF
>TRBJ1-1|NA|TRBV7-3|NA
TGTGCCAGCAGCCAGGACTCGAACACTGAAGCTTTCTTT
CASSQDSNTEAFF
>TRBJ2-5|NA|TRBV6-6|NA
TGTGCCAGCAGTTACAGGACTAGCAGGGGGCAAGAGACCCAGTACTTC
CASSYRTSRGQETQYF
>TRBJ2-4|TRBD2|TRBV19|NA
TGTGCCAGTAGTACCGGACTAGCGGGACCTGCGTACTTC
CASSTGLAGPAYF
>TRBJ2-7|TRBD2|TRBV11-2|NA
TGTGCCAGCAGCTTAAACGGTGCTGGGCTAGCGGGAGGGGAGCAGTACTTC
CASSLNGAGLAGGEQYF
>TRBJ2-3|TRBD2|TRBV11-3|NA
TGTGCCAGCAGCTTGAGGACTAGCGGGAGCTCCACAGATACGCAGTATTTT
CASSLRTSGSSTDTQYF
>TRBJ2-3|TRBD2|TRBV13|NA
TGTGCCAGCAGCTCCCGGCTCGCTAGCGGGTTTAGCACAGATACGCAGTATTTT
CASSSRLASGFSTDTQYF
>TRBJ1-6|NA|TRBV7-8|NA
TGTGCCAGCAGCTGGGACTCACCCGAGGTGTCACCCCTCCACTTT
CASSWDSPEVSPLHF
>TRBJ1-2|TRBD1|TRBV5-1|NA
TGCGCCAGCAGCTTATTGGCCCCAGGACAGGGGGAGAACTATGGCTACACCTTC
CASSLLAPGQGENYGYTF
>TRBJ2-2|NA|TRBV15|NA
TGTGCCACCAGCAGAAGATCGGGAGACGGCGGGGAGCTGTTTTTT
CATSRRSGDGGELFF
>TRBJ1-1|NA|TRBV6-5|NA
TGTGCCAGCAGCCCCGCTAAGAGGGCTGAAGCTTTCTTT
CASSPAKRAEAFF
>TRBJ1-2|NA|TRBV6-4|NA
TGTGCCAGCAGTCTCGATGGGGCGCGGAGAGACTATGGCTACACCTTC
CASSLDGARRDYGYTF
>TRBJ1-5|NA|TRBV19|NA
TGTGGTTCGGGGGGCAGAACCAATCAGCCCCAGCATTTT
CGSGGRTNQPQHF
>TRBJ1-3|TRBD1|TRBV5-1|NA
TGCGCCAGCAGCTGGATGCCGGGACAGGGGCTATCTGGAAACACCATATATTTT
CASSWMPGQGLSGNTIYF
>TRBJ2-7|TRBD1|TRBV10-3|NA
TGTGCCATCAGTGCCCGGGACAGTGTGTCCTACGAGCAGTACTTC
CAISARDSVSYEQYF
>TRBJ1-5|TRBD1|TRBV6-1|NA
TGTGCCAGCAGTACGATGGACAGGCTTGATCAGCCCCAGCATTTT
CASSTMDRLDQPQHF
>TRBJ2-6|NA|TRBV2|NA
TGTGCCAGCAGCTTCCCCGCAGGGGGAGGCTCTGGGGCCAACGTCCTGACTTTC
CASSFPAGGGSGANVLTF
>TRBJ2-5|TRBD2|TRBV7-9|NA
TGTGCCAGCAGCTTGACTAGCGGGAGGGCCGGGGAGACCCAGTACTTC
CASSLTSGRAGETQYF
>TRBJ2-7|NA|TRBV15|NA
TGTGCCACCAGCAGAGATCATCCGGTCTCCTACGAGCAGTACTTC
CATSRDHPVSYEQYF
>TRBJ2-7|TRBD2|TRBV7-9|few
TGTGCCAGCAGCTCACGGGAGGGAGTCCCCTACGAGCAGTACTTC
CASSSREGVPYEQYF
>TRBJ1-2|TRBD1|TRBV6-5|NA
TGTGCCAGCAGTTACTTCAGGGGGCATGGCTACACCTTC
CASSYFRGHGYTF
>TRBJ1-2|TRBD1|TRBV27|NA
TGTGCCAGCAGTTTATTAGGGGGACAGTATGGCTACACCTTC
CASSLLGGQYGYTF
>TRBJ1-2|NA|TRBV6-4|NA
TGTGCCAGCAGCGCCCAGAGGAACTATGGCTACACCTTC
CASSAQRNYGYTF